This TCR beta chain stems from a study of cytomegalovirus exposure and HLA in healthy donors. The PCR employed 60 Vbeta primers together with 13 Jbeta primers. The data were produced by immunoSEQ multiplex PCR, yet TCRdb's version contains in-frame clones alone and is incomplete. This table holds more than 95,000 clones, less than 85% found once. Healthy bone marrow donors supplied every sample. Findings and limits, study-wide: Later analysis placed DRB1 highest and HLA-C lowest in TCR association rates, which differed by HLA locus.

With regard to this clone: Its antigen is as yet unknown.

Germline V CDR1 and CDR2: SEHNR, FQNEAQ (reference sequence). This CDR3 is 15 amino acids long. J gave up 4 bases and V 5 bases, and 9 bases lay outside the gene matches. The source material was PBMCs. The TCR originated in a man between 18 and 35 years old in good health and CMV-seropositive. V is TRBV7-9 and J is TRBJ2-7; the match to TRBD1 covers 9 bases. The CDR3 loop reads CASSPSGDRAYEQYF. The CDR3, as DNA: TGTGCCAGCAGCCCCTCGGGGGACAGGGCGTACGAGCAGTACTTC.